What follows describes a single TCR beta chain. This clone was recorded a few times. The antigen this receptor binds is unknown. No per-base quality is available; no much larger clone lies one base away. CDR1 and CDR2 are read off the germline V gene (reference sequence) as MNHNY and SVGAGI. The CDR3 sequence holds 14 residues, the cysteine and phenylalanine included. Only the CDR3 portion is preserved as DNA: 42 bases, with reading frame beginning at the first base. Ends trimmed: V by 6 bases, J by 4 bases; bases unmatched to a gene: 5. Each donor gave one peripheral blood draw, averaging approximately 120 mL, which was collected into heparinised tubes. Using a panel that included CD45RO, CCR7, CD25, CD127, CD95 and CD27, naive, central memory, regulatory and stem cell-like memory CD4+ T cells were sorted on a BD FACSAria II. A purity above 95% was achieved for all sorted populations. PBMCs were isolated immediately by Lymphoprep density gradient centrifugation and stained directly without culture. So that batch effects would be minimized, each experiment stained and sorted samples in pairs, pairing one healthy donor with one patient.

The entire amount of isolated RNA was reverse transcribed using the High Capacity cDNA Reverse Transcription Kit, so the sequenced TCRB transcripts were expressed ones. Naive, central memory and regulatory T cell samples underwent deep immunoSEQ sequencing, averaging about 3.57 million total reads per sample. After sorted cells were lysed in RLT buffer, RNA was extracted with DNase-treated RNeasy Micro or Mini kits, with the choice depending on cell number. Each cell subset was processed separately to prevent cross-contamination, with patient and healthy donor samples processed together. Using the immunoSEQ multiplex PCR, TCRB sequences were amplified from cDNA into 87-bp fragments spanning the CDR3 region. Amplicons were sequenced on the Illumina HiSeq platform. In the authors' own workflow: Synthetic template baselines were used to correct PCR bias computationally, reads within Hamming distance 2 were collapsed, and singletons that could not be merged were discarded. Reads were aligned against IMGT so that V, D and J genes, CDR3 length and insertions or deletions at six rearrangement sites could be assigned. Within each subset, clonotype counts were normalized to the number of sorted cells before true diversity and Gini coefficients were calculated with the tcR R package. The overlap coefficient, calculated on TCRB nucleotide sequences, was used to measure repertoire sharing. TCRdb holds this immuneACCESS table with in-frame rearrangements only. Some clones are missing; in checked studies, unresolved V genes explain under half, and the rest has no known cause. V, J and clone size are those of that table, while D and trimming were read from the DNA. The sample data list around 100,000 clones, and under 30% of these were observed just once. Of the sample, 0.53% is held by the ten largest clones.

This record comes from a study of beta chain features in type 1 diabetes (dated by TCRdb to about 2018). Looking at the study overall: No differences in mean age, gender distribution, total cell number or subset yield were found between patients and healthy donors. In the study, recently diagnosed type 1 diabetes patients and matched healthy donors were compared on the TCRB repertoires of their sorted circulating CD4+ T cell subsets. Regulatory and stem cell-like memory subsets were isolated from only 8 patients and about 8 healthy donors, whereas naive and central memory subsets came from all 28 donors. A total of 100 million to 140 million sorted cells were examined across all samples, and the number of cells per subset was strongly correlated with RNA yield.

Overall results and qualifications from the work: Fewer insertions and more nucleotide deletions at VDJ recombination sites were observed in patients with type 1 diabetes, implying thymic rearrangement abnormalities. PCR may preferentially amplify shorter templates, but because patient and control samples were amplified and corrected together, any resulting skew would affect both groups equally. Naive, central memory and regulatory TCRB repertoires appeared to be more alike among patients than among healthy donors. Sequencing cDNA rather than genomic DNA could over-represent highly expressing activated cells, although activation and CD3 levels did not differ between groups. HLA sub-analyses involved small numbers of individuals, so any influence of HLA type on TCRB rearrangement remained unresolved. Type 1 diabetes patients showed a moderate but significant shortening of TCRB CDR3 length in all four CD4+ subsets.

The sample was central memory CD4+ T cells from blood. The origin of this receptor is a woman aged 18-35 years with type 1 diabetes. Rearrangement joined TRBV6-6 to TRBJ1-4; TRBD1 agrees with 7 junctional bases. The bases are TGTGCCAGCAGACCGGGACAGATTAATGAAAAACTGTTTTTT. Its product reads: CASRPGQINEKLFF.